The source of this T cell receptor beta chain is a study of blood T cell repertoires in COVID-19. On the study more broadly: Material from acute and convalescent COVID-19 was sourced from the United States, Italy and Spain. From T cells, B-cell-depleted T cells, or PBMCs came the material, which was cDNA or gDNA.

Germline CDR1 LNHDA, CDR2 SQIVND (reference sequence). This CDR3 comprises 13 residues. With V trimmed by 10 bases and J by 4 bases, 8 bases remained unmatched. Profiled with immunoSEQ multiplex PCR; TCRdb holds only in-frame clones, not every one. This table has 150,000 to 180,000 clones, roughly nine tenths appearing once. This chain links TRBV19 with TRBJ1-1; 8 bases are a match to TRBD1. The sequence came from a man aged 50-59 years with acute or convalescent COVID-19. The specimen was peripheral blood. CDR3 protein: CATRQGRSTEAFF. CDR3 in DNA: TGTGCCACAAGACAGGGGAGAAGCACTGAAGCTTTCTTT.